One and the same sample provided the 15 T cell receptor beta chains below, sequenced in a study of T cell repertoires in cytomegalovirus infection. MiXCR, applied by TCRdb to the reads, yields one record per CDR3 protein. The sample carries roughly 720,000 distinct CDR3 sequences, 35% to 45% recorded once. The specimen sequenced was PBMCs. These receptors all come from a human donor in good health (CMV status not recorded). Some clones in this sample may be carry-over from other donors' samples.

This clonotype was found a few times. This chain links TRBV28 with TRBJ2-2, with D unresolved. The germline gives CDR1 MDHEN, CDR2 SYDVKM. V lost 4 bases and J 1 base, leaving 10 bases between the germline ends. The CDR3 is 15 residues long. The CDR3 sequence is CASSSGRVNTGELFF. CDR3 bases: TGTGCCAGCAGTTCGGGCAGAGTGAACACCGGGGAGCTGTTTTTT.

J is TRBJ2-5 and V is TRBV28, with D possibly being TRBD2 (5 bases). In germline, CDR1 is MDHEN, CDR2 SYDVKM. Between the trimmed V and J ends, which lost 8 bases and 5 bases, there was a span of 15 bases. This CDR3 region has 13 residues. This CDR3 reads CASRSAGWETQYF. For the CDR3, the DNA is TGTGCCAGCCGCTCGGCGGGCTGGGAGACCCAGTACTTC.

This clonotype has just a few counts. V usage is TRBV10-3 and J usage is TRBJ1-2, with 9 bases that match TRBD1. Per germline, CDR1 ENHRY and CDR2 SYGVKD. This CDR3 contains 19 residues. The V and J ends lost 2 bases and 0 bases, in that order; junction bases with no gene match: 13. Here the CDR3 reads CAISETGGAGMSTNYGYTF. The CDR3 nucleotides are TGTGCCATCAGTGAGACAGGGGGCGCGGGAATGTCTACTAACTATGGCTACACCTTC.

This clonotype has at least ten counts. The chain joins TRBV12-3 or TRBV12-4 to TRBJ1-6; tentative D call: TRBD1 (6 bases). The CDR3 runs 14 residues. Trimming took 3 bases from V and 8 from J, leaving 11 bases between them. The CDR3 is CASSFLGQHSPLHF. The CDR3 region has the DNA TGTGCCAGCAGTTTTCTTGGACAGCATTCACCCCTCCACTTT.

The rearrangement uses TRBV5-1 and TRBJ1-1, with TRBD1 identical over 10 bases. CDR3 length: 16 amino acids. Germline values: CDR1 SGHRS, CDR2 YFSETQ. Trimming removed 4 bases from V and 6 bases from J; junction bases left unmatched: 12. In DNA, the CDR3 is TGCGCCAGCAGCCCGGGTGACAGGGGGCGCGGGGCTGAAGCTTTCTTT. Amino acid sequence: CASSPGDRGRGAEAFF.

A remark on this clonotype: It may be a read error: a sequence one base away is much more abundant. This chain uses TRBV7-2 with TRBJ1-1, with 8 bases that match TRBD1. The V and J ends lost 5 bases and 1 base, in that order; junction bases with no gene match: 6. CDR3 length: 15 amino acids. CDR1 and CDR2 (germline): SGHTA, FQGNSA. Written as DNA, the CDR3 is TGTGCCAGCAGCGTATGGACAGGGCCGAACACTGAAGCTTTCTTT. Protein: CASSVWTGPNTEAFF.

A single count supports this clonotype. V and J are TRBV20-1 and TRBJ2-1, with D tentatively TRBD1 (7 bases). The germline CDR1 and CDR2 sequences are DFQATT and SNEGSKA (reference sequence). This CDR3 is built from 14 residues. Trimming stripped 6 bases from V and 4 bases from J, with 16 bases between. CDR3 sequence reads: CSALPGGGYNEQFF. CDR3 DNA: TGCAGTGCCCTTCCAGGGGGAGGTTACAATGAGCAGTTCTTC.

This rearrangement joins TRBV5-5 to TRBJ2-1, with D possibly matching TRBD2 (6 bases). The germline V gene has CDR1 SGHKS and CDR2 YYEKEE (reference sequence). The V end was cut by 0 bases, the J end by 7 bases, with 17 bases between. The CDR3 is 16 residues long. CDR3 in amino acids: CASSLGIGGRKNEQFF. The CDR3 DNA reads TGTGCCAGCAGCTTGGGAATAGGTGGGAGGAAAAATGAGCAGTTCTTC.

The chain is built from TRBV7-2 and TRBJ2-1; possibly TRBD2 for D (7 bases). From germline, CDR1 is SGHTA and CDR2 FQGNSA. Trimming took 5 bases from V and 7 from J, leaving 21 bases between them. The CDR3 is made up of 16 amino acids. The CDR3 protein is CASSGRGGRLGNEQFF. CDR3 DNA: TGTGCCAGCAGCGGGAGGGGGGGGCGCTTGGGAAATGAGCAGTTCTTC.

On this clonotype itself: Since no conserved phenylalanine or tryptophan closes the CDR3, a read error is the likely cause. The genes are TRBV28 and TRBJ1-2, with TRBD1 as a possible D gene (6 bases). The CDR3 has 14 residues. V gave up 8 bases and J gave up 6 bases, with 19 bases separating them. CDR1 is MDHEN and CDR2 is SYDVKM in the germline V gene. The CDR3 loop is CASAPGQRVNGYTV. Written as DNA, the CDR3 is TGTGCCAGCGCCCCGGGACAACGAGTTAATGGCTACACCGTC.

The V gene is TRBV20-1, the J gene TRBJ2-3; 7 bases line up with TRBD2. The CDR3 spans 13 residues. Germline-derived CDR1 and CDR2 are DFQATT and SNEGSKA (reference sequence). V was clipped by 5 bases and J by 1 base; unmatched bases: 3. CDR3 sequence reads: CSAPAGRTDTQYF. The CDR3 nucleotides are TGCAGTGCTCCAGCGGGACGCACAGATACGCAGTATTTT.

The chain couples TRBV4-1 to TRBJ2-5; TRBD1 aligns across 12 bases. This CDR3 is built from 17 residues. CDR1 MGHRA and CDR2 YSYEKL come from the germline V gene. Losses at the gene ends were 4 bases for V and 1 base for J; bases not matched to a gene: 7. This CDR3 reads CASSREGTGGIQETQYF. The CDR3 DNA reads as TGCGCCAGCAGCCGAGAGGGGACAGGGGGCATCCAAGAGACCCAGTACTTC.

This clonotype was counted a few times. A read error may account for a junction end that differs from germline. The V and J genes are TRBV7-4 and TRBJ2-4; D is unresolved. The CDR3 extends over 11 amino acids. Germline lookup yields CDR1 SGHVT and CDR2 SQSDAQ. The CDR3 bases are TGTGCCAGCAGCTTAGGGCACAGCGCGGCCTTC. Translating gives CASSLGHSAAF. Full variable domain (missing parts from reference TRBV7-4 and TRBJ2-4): GAGVSQSPRYKVAKRGRDVALRCDSISGHVTLYWYRQTLGQGSEVLTYSQSDAQRDKSGRPSGRFSAERPERSVSTLKIQRTEQGDSAVYLCASSLGHSAAFGAGTRLSVL.

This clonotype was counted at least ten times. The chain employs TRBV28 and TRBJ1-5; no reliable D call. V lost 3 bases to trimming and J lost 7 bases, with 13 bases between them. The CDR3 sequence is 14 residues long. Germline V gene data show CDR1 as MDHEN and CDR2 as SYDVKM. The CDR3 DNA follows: TGTGCCAGCAGTTTCATAGCGGGCCGGCAGCCCCAGCATTTT. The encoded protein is CASSFIAGRQPQHF.

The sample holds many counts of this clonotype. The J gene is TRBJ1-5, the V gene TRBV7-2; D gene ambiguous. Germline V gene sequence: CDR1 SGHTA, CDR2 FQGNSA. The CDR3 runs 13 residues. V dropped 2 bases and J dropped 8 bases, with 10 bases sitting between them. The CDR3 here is CASSLFWQEPQHF. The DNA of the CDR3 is TGTGCCAGCAGCTTATTTTGGCAAGAGCCCCAGCATTTT.